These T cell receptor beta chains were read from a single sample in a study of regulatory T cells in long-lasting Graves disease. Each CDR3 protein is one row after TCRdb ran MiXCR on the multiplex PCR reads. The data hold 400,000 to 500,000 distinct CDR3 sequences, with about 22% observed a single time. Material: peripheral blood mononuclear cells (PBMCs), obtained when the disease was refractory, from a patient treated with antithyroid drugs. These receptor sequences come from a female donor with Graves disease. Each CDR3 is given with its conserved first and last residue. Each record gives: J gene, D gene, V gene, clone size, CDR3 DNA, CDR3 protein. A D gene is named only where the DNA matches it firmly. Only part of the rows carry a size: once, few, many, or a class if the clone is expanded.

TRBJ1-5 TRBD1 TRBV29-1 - TGCAGCGTTACACAGGGGGTAGGTCAGCCCCAGCATTTT CSVTQGVGQPQHF
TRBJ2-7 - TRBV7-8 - TGTGCCAGCAGCCCGGGGGGCGGGGCCGGGGAGCAGTACTTC CASSPGGGAGEQYF
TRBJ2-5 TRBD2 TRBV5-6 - TGTGCCAGCAGCTTAGAGAGCGGGGGCCAAGAGACCCAGTACTTC CASSLESGGQETQYF
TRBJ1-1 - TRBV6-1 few TGTGCCAGCAGAGGGGTTACCGAAGCTTTCTTT CASRGVTEAFF
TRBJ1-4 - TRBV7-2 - TGTGCCAGCAGCTGGAAGGGTCCTAATGAAAAACTGTTTTTT CASSWKGPNEKLFF
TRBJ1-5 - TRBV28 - TGTGCCAGCTCACCACAGGACGGGCCCCAGCATTTT CASSPQDGPQHF
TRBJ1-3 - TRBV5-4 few TGTGCCAGCAGCAGGGACATCTCTGGAAACACCATATATTTT CASSRDISGNTIYF
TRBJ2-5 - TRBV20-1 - TGCAGTGCTACAACCAGGGGCTTGTACCAAGAGACCCAGTACTTC CSATTRGLYQETQYF
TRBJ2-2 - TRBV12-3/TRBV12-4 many TGTGCCAGCCGATTGAGGTCAATCGGGGAGCTATTTTTT CASRLRSIGELFF
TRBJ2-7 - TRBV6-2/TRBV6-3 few TGTGCCAGCAGTTACTCACCGACCGGCGAGCAGTACTTC CASSYSPTGEQYF
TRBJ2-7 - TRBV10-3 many TGTGCCATCAGTGAGGGGGCCCCATACGAGCCCTACGAGCAGTACTTC CAISEGAPYEPYEQYF
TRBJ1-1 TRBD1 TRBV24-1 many TGTGCCACCAGTGGGGACAGGGGGAACACTGAAGCTTTCTTT CATSGDRGNTEAFF
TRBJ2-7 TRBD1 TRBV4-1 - TGTGCCAGCAGCCAAGATCGTTTTGCGTCAGGGGGCCACGAGCAGTACTTC CASSQDRFASGGHEQYF
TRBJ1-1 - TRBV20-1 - TGCAGTGCTAGAGCCGGGGGGGCGGGCACTGAAGCTTTCTTT CSARAGGAGTEAFF
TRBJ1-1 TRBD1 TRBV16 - TGTGCCAGCAGCCTCGAAAGGACAGGGCCTGGGGCTTTCTTT CASSLERTGPGAFF
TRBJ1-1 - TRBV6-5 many TGTGCCAGCAGTTACTCGGAAGGCACTGAAGCTTTCTTT CASSYSEGTEAFF
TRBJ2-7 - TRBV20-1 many TGCAGTGCTTCCCCGGACGGCTACGAGCAGTACTTC CSASPDGYEQYF
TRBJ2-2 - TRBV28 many TGTGCCAGCAGAACGGACTCGAACACCGGGGAGCTGTTTTTT CASRTDSNTGELFF
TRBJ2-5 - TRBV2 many TGTGCCAGCAGGGGGGGGACAGAAGAGACCCAGTACTTC CASRGGTEETQYF
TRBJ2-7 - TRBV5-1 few TGCGCCAGCAGCTTGGAGGGGGAAGGTGTCGAGCAGTACTTC CASSLEGEGVEQYF
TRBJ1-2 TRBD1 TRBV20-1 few TGCAGTGCTGGGGAGGGACAGGTGAACTATGGCTACACCTTC CSAGEGQVNYGYTF
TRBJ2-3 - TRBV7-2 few TGTGCCAGCAGCTCTCGGGGCTCCACAGATACGCAGTATTTT CASSSRGSTDTQYF
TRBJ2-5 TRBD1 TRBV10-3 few TGTGCCATCAGTGGGGACAGGGGAGAGACCCAGTACTTC CAISGDRGETQYF
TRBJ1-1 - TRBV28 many TGTGCCAGCAGTTTATCTATTGGGGCAGAGCCGAACACTGAAGCTTTCTTT CASSLSIGAEPNTEAFF
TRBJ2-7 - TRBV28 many TGTGCCAGCAGTTTTCCGGGGCTTTCCTACGAGCAGTACTTC CASSFPGLSYEQYF
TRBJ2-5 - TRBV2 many TGTGCCAGCAGAGAGAAGACCCAGTACTTC CASREKTQYF
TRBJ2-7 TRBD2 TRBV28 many TGTGCCAGCAGTTCCCCGTTAGCGGGAGTAGGCTCAACCTCCTACGAGCAGTACTTC CASSSPLAGVGSTSYEQYF
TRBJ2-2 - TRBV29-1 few TGCAGCGTTGTGAGGCAGGTGACCGGGGAGCTGTTTTTT CSVVRQVTGELFF
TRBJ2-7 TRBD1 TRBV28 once TGTGCCAGCAGCTGGGGACAGGACTACGAGCAGTACTTC CASSWGQDYEQYF
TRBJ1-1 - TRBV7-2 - TGTGCCAGCAGCGTCGGGGATGGAAGGCCTGAAGCTTTCTTT CASSVGDGRPEAFF
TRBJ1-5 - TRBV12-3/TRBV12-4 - TGTGCCAGCAGTTTTACCCTTTATCAGCCCCAGCATTTT CASSFTLYQPQHF
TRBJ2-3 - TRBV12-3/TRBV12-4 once TGTGCCAGCAGCCCCAGGGTATCAGATATGCAGTATTTT CASSPRVSDMQYF
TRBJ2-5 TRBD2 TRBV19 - TGTGCCCGGGAGGGAGAGACCCAGTACTTC CAREGETQYF
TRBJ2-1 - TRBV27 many TGTGCCAGCAGTTTACGGACAGTCCTTGGGACCTACAATGAGCAGTTCTTC CASSLRTVLGTYNEQFF
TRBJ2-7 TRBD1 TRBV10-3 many TGTGCCATCGGCAGGGACAGGGAATCCGAGCAGTACTTC CAIGRDRESEQYF
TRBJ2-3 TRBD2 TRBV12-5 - TGTGCTAGTGGTTCTTGGGAGGGCGCAGATACGCAGTATTTT CASGSWEGADTQYF
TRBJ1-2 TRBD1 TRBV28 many TGTGCCAGCAGGATTGACAGGGCCGACTATGGCTACACCTTC CASRIDRADYGYTF
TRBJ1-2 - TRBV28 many TGTGCCAGCAGTTTGGGAGGGACGACGCAGGGCTACACCTTC CASSLGGTTQGYTF
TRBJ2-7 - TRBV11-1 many TGTGCCAGCAGCCGACAGGACTACGAGCAGTACTTC CASSRQDYEQYF
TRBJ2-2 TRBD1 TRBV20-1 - TGCAGTGCACAGGGGGCCACCGGGGAGCTGTTTTTT CSAQGATGELFF
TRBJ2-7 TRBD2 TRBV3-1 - TGTGCCAGCAGCCAATCTTATGAACTAGCGGAGATCTACGAGCAGTACTTC CASSQSYELAEIYEQYF
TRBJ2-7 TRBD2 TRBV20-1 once TGCAGTGCTAGAGTGACCCTAGCGGACTACGAGCAGTACTTC CSARVTLADYEQYF
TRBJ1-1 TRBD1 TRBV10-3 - TGTGCCACCTTAAGGGGACAGGGAAGCGAAAACACTGAAGCTTTCTTT CATLRGQGSENTEAFF
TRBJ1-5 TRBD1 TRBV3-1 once TGTGCCAGCAGCCAAAGCGGGAGACAGGGTGATCAGCCCCAGCATTTT CASSQSGRQGDQPQHF
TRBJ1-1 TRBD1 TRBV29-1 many TGCAGCGTCCAAATACAGGGGGCTGACACTGAAGCTTTCTTT CSVQIQGADTEAFF
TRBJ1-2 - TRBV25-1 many TGTGCCAGCAGTGAATACTCCGGGCGGGATGGCTACACCTTC CASSEYSGRDGYTF
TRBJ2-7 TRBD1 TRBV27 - TGTGCCAGCAGTTTAAGCGGACAGGCTTTCTACGAGCAGTACTTC CASSLSGQAFYEQYF
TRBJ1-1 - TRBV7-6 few TGTGCCAGCAGCTTAATCATCACGCCGAACACTGAAGCTTTCTTT CASSLIITPNTEAFF
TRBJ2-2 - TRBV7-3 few TGTGCCAGCAGCCCTAGACAGGGGGAGCTGTTTTTT CASSPRQGELFF
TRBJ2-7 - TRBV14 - TGTGCCAGCAGCCAAGGTACTAGCCGGTGGAACGAGCAGTACTTC CASSQGTSRWNEQYF
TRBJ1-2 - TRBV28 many TGTGCCAGCAGTCCTGACGAAAACTATGGCTACACCTTC CASSPDENYGYTF
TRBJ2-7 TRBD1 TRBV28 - TGTGCCAGCAACCCCCGGGACAGGGCCTACGAGCAGTACTTC CASNPRDRAYEQYF
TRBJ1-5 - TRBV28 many TGTGCCAGCAGTTTCAATCAGCCCCAGCATTTT CASSFNQPQHF
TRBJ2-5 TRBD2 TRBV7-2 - TGTGCCAGCAGCCTGACTAGCGGGGGAGGAGAGACCCAGTACTTC CASSLTSGGGETQYF
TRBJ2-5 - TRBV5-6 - TGTGCCACCAAAAGGGGGAACCAAGAGACCCAGTACTTC CATKRGNQETQYF
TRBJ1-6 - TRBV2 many TGTGCCAGCAATAGCGCATCCCGCTATAATTCACCCCTCCACTTT CASNSASRYNSPLHF
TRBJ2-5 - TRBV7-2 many TGTGCCAGCAGCCCAGGACGAGAGACCCAGTACTTC CASSPGRETQYF
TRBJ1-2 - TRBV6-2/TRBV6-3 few TGTGCCAGCAGACCGGTCGAGGCTGGCTACACCTTC CASRPVEAGYTF
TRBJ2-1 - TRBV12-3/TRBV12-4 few TGTGCCAGCAGTAGTGGGGGAGGCTACAATGAGCAGTTCTTC CASSSGGGYNEQFF